What follows are 19 T cell receptor beta chains derived from one specimen sequenced in a study of vaccination effects on CD4 cells after COVID-19. The antigens for these receptors are not known. Clones were read by immunoSEQ multiplex PCR, and TCRdb kept only the in-frame ones, dropping some. The repertoire has about 64,000 clones, 72% of them found once; the top ten carry 20% to 25%. Having been cultured for around ten days, the cells underwent CD4+ T cell isolation. Specimen: CD4+ T cells from PBMCs cultured without peptide, collected before COVID-19 vaccination. The receptors come from a human donor who had a prior SARS-CoV-2 infection.

The J gene is TRBJ1-1, the V gene TRBV19, with D perhaps matching TRBD1 (5 bases). Between the trimmed V and J ends, which lost 4 bases and 7 bases, there was a span of 19 bases. This CDR3 is built from 15 residues. Germline assignment: CDR1 LNHDA and CDR2 SQIVND (reference sequence). The CDR3 here is CASSRQSRVQDEAFF. DNA for the CDR3: TGTGCCAGTAGTAGACAAAGCAGGGTTCAGGATGAAGCTTTCTTT.

The table lists this clone with a few counts. The chain is built from TRBV4-1 and TRBJ1-6; D unclear. There are 12 residues in the CDR3. V was pared by 0 bases and J by 9 bases, with 3 bases between. CDR1 is MGHRA and CDR2 is YSYEKL in the germline V gene. This CDR3 is CASSQDRSPLHF. CDR3 DNA: TGCGCCAGCAGCCAAGATCGTTCACCCCTCCACTTT.

V and J are TRBV5-6 and TRBJ2-5, with 7 bases lining up with TRBD1. The CDR3 contains 13 residues. CDR1 is SGHDT, CDR2 YYEEEE, per germline. With V trimmed by 4 bases and J by 2 bases, 2 bases remained unmatched. CDR3 sequence: CASSRDSQETQYF. In nucleotides, the CDR3 is TGTGCCAGCAGCAGGGACAGTCAAGAGACCCAGTACTTC.

The rearrangement links TRBV10-3 to TRBJ1-2; the match to TRBD1 covers 7 bases. This CDR3 is 18 amino acids long. J lost 2 bases, V lost 2 bases, and 14 bases had no gene match. CDR1 ENHRY and CDR2 SYGVKD come from the germline V gene. The CDR3 loop is CAISELGRAEGGNYGYTF. CDR3 in DNA: TGTGCCATCAGTGAGCTCGGCAGGGCAGAAGGGGGCAACTATGGCTACACCTTC.

This clone was found a few times. J is TRBJ2-3 and V is TRBV18; D is uncertain. The CDR3 has 13 amino acids. The V end lost 6 bases, the J end lost 4 bases, and 11 bases lay between the germline ends. Germline V CDR1 and CDR2: KGHSH, LQKENI. CDR3 in DNA: TGTGCCAGCTCTCCTAACCCTTCAGATACGCAGTATTTT. Its protein is CASSPNPSDTQYF.

V gene TRBV6-6 combines with J gene TRBJ1-6; D may be TRBD1 (5 bases). The V and J ends lost 5 bases and 0 bases respectively, with 17 bases between them. Germline CDR1 MNHNY, CDR2 SVGAGI (reference sequence). The CDR3 consists of 18 residues. CDR3 in amino acids: CASSPFFGGISYNSPLHF. The CDR3 coding sequence is TGTGCCAGCAGTCCATTTTTCGGGGGGATCTCCTATAATTCACCCCTCCACTTT.

The genes are TRBV6-5 and TRBJ2-7; maybe TRBD1 (6 bases). This CDR3 is built from 14 residues. The V end lost 7 bases, the J end lost 2 bases, and 15 bases lay between the germline ends. The germline gives CDR1 MNHEY, CDR2 SVGAGI. In DNA, the CDR3 is TGTGCCAGCACACTAACGGACAGAACCTACGAGCAGTACTTC. It is translated as CASTLTDRTYEQYF.

The chain carries TRBV7-9 and TRBJ2-2, with 8 bases that match TRBD1. Trimming at V came to 5 bases and at J to 7 bases, leaving 3 bases not matched to a gene. The CDR3 extends over 13 amino acids. In germline, CDR1 is SEHNR, CDR2 FQNEAQ (reference sequence). CDR3 amino acids: CASSKTGGGELFF. The CDR3 nucleotides are TGTGCCAGCAGCAAAACAGGGGGCGGGGAGCTGTTTTTT.

The chain is built from TRBV3-1 (or the pseudogene TRBV3-2) and TRBJ1-2; no definite D call. The CDR3 loop spans 13 amino acids. V was trimmed by 4 bases and J by 4 bases, leaving 10 bases between them. Germline V gene sequence: CDR1 LGHDT, CDR2 YNNKEL (reference sequence). CDR3 residues: CASSLVGIYGYTF. Written as DNA, the CDR3 is TGTGCCAGCAGCCTCGTTGGTATCTATGGCTACACCTTC.

This clone was seen once. The chain recombines TRBV2 with TRBJ2-3; TRBD2 aligns across 9 bases. This CDR3 has 17 residues. V lost 5 bases and J lost 3; bases outside the gene matches: 12. Germline CDR1 SNHLY, CDR2 FYNNEI. CDR3: CASSLPPPSGETDTQYF. The CDR3, as DNA: TGTGCCAGCAGTCTCCCCCCGCCTAGCGGGGAAACAGATACGCAGTATTTT.

This clone was counted a few times. The V call is TRBV10-3, the J call TRBJ1-4; maybe TRBD1 (5 bases). CDR3 length: 15 amino acids. Trimming removed 4 bases at V and 0 bases at J, with 9 bases between. The germline V gene encodes CDR1 ENHRY and CDR2 SYGVKD. The CDR3 spells CAISAGPATNEKLFF. CDR3 sequence (DNA): TGTGCCATCAGTGCGGGACCGGCAACTAATGAAAAACTGTTTTTT.

The V call is TRBV7-2, the J call TRBJ2-2; 11 bases are shared with TRBD2. CDR1 is SGHTA and CDR2 is FQGNSA in the germline V gene. With 5 bases clipped from V and 4 bases from J, the junction kept 6 bases outside the gene matches. The length of the CDR3 is 16 residues. The CDR3 sequence: CASSPPTSGGTGELFF. In nucleotides, the CDR3 is TGTGCCAGCAGCCCCCCAACTAGCGGGGGCACCGGGGAGCTGTTTTTT.

The chain links TRBV9 to TRBJ2-5; TRBD1 or TRBD2 may be the D gene (6 bases each). Trimming stripped 0 bases from V and 4 bases from J, with 19 bases between. Germline assignment: CDR1 SGDLS and CDR2 YYNGEE. CDR3 length: 17 residues. CDR3 bases: TGTGCCAGCAGCGTAGATGGTACTAGAGGGGGAGGAGAGACCCAGTACTTC. Translated: CASSVDGTRGGGETQYF.

The table lists this clone with a few counts. The V call is TRBV9, the J call TRBJ1-1; 7 bases map to TRBD1. In germline, CDR1 is SGDLS, CDR2 YYNGEE. The CDR3 covers 14 residues. V lost 0 bases to trimming and J lost 3 bases; unmatched junction nucleotides: 2. The CDR3 spells CASSVDQGDTEAFF. The CDR3 DNA follows: TGTGCCAGCAGCGTAGATCAGGGGGACACTGAAGCTTTCTTT.

The gene calls are TRBV7-2 and TRBJ2-1; TRBD2 is a possible D gene (6 bases). Germline CDR1 and CDR2: SGHTA and FQGNSA. V gave up 0 bases and J gave up 2 bases, with 11 bases separating them. This CDR3 has 16 residues. CDR3 amino acids: CASSLAVTRTYNEQFF. The CDR3 nucleotides are TGTGCCAGCAGCTTAGCCGTGACTAGGACCTACAATGAGCAGTTCTTC.

This chain connects TRBV11-3 to TRBJ1-2; a possible D gene is TRBD1 (6 bases). Germline-derived CDR1 and CDR2 are SGHNT and YENEEA. Trimming stripped 1 base from V and 4 bases from J, with 13 bases between. The CDR3 has 15 residues. Here the CDR3 reads CASSLGRGLGYGYTF. The CDR3 nucleotides read TGTGCCAGCAGCTTAGGGCGGGGGCTCGGCTATGGCTACACCTTC.

The chain uses TRBV6-1 and TRBJ2-7; D gene unclear. This CDR3 has 13 amino acids. V was shortened by 2 bases and J by 0 bases, with 5 bases between the two germline ends. CDR1 MNHNS and CDR2 SASEGT come from the germline V gene. CDR3 sequence (DNA): TGTGCCAGCAGTGAAAGTCGCTCCTACGAGCAGTACTTC. This sequence encodes CASSESRSYEQYF.

The J gene is TRBJ2-3, the V gene TRBV4-1, with unresolved D. The V end lost 1 base, the J end lost 2 bases, and 10 bases lay between the germline ends. The CDR3 runs 15 residues. Germline V gene data show CDR1 as MGHRA and CDR2 as YSYEKL. The CDR3 loop reads CASSQGRTFTDTQYF. CDR3 sequence (DNA): TGCGCCAGCAGCCAAGGCCGGACCTTCACAGATACGCAGTATTTT.

The gene calls are TRBV7-9 and TRBJ2-3; 13 positions match TRBD2. Germline V gene lookup returns CDR1 SEHNR and CDR2 FQNEAQ (reference sequence). The V and J ends lost 3 bases and 7 bases, in that order; junction bases with no gene match: 4. The CDR3 totals 15 residues. Here the CDR3 DNA reads TGTGCCAGCAGCTTGGGACTAGCGGGGACAAATACGCAGTATTTT. As protein: CASSLGLAGTNTQYF.